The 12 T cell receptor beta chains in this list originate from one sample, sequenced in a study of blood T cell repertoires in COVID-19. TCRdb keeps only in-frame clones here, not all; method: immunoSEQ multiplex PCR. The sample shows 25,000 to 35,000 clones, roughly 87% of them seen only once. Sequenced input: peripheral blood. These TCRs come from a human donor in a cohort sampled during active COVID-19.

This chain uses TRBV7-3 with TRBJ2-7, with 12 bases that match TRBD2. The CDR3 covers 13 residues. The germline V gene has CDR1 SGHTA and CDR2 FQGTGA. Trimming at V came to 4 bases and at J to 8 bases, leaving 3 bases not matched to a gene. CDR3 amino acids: CASSSSGGVKQYF. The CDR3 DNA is TGTGCCAGCAGCTCTAGCGGGGGGGTAAAGCAGTACTTC.

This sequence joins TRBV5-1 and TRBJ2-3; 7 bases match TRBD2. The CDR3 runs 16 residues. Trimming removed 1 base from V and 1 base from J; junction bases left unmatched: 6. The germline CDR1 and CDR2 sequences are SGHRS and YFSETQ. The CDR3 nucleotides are TGCGCCAGCAGCTTGTCTACTAGCGTCGGCACAGATACGCAGTATTTT. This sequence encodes CASSLSTSVGTDTQYF. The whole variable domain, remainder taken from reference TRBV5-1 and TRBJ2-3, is KAGVTQTPRYLIKTRGQQVTLSCSPISGHRSVSWYQQTPGQGLQFLFEYFSETQRNKGNFPGRFSGRQFSNSRSEMNVSTLELGDSALYLCASSLSTSVGTDTQYFGPGTRLTVL.

The CDR3 DNA reads TGTGCCAGCAGTTTAGGGGGGAGCAGGGCGGCCACTGAAGCTTTCTTT. Amino acid sequence: CASSLGGSRAATEAFF. V usage is TRBV28 and J usage is TRBJ1-1, with a possible D match to TRBD1 (5 bases). V was pared by 2 bases and J by 4 bases, with 17 bases between. CDR1 MDHEN and CDR2 SYDVKM come from the germline V gene. The CDR3 has 16 residues.

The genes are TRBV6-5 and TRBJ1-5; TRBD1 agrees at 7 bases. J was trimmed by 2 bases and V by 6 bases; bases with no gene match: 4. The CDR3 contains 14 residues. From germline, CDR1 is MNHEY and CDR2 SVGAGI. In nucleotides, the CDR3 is TGTGCCAGCAGGACAGGGTCGGGCAATCAGCCCCAGCATTTT. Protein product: CASRTGSGNQPQHF.

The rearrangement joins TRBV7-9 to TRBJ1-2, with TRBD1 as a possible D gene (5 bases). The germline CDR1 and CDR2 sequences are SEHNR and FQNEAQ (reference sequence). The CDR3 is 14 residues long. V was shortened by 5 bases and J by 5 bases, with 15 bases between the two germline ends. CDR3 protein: CASSQTANLYGYTF. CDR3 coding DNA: TGTGCCAGCAGCCAGACAGCGAATCTTTATGGCTACACCTTC.

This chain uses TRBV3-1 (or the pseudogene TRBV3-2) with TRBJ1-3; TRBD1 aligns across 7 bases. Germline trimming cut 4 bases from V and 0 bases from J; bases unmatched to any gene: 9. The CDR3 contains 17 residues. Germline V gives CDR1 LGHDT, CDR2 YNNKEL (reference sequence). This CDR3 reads CASSRTDRPFSGNTIYF. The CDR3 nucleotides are TGTGCCAGCAGCCGGACGGACAGGCCATTCTCTGGAAACACCATATATTTT.

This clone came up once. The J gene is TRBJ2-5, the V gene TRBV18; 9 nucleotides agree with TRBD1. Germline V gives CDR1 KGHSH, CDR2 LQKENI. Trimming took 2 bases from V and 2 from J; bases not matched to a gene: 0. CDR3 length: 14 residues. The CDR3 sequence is CASSPDRGQETQYF. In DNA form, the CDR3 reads TGTGCCAGCTCACCAGACAGGGGGCAAGAGACCCAGTACTTC.

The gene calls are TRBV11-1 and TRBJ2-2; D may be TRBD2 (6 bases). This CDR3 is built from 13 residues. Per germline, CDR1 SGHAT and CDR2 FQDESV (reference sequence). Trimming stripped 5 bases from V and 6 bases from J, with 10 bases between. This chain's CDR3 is CASSPGGSGELFF. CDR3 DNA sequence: TGTGCCAGCAGCCCTGGGGGGTCCGGGGAGCTGTTTTTT. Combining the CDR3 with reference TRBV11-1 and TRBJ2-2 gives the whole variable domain EAEVAQSPRYKITEKSQAVAFWCDPISGHATLYWYRQILGQGPELLVQFQDESVVDDSQLPKDRFSAERLKGVDSTLKIQPAELGDSAMYLCASSPGGSGELFFGEGSRLTVL.

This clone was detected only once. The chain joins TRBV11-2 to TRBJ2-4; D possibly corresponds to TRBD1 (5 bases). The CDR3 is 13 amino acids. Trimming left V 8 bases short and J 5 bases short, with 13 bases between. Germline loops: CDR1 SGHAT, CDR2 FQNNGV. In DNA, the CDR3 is TGTGCCAGCGGCCTCCAGGGCGAAAACATTCAGTACTTC. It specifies CASGLQGENIQYF.

CDR3 amino acids: CASSLAPSDTQYF. The DNA of the CDR3 is TGTGCCAGCAGCTTGGCACCCTCAGATACGCAGTATTTT. The gene calls are TRBV11-3 and TRBJ2-3; D gene ambiguous. The CDR3 length is 13 residues. Trimming removed 3 bases at V and 4 bases at J, with 8 bases between. Looked up from germline, CDR1 is SGHNT and CDR2 is YENEEA.

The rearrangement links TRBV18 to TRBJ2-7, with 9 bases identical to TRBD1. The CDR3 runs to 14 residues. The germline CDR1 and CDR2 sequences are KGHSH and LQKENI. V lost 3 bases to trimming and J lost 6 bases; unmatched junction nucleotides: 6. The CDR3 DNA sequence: TGTGCCAGCTCACCCGGGGACAGGGTAGGCGAGCAGTACTTC. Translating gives CASSPGDRVGEQYF.

CDR3 sequence: CASSQDLTAGPYEQYF. The DNA of the CDR3 is TGTGCCAGCAGCCAAGATCTAACCGCGGGGCCCTACGAGCAGTACTTC. The chain combines TRBV4-2 with TRBJ2-7, with a possible D match to TRBD2 (6 bases). V was cut by 0 bases and J by 2 bases, with 14 bases left in between. The CDR3 is made up of 16 amino acids. Germline values: CDR1 LGHNA, CDR2 YNFKEQ.